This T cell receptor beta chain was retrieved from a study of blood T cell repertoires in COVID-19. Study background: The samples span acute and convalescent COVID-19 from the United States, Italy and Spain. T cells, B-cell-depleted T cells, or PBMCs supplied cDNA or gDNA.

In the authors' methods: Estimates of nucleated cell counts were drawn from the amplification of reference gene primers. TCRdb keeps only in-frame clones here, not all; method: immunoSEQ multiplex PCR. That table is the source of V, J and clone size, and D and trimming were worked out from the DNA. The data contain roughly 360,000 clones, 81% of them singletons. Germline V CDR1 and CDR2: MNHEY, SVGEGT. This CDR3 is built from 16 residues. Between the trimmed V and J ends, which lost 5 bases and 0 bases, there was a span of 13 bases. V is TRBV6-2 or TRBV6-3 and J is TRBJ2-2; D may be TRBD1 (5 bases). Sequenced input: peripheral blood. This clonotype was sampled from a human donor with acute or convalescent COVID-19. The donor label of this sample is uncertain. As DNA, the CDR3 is TGTGCCAGCAGTATTCCGACAGTCGCGAACACCGGGGAGCTGTTTTTT. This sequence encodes CASSIPTVANTGELFF.